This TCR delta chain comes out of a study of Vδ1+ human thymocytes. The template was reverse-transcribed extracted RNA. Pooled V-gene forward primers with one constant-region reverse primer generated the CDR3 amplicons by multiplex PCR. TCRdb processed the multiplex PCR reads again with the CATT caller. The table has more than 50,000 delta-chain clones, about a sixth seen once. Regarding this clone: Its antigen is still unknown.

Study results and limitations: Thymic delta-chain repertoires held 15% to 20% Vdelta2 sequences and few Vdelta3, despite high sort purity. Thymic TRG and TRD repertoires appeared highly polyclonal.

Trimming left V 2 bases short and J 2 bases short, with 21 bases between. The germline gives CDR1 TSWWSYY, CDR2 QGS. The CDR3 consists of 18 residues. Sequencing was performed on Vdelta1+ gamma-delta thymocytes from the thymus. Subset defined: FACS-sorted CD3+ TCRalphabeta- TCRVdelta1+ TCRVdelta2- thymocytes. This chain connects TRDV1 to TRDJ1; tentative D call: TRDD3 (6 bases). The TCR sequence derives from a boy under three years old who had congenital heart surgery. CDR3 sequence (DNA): TGTGCTCTTGGGGAATACGGACTGGGTCGTAGTGGGACCGATAAACTCATCTTT. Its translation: CALGEYGLGRSGTDKLIF.